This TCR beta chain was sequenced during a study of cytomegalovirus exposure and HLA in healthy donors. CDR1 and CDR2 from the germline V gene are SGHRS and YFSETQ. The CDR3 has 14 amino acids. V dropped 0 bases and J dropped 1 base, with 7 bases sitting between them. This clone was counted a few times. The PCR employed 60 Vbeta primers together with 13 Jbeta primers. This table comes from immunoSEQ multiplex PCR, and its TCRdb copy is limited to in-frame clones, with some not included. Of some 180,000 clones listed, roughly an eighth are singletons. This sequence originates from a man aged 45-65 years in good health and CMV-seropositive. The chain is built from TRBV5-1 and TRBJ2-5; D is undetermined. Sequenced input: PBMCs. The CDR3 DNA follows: TGCGCCAGCAGCTTGGAAACTACCCAAGAGACCCAGTACTTC. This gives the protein CASSLETTQETQYF.